This T cell receptor beta chain was captured in a study of cytomegalovirus exposure and HLA in healthy donors. The study, taken as a whole, reports: As was reported, the classifier diagnosed cytomegalovirus status with high specificity and sensitivity. The authors listed approximately 150 TCR beta chains as cytomegalovirus-associated.

The CDR3 contains 14 residues. Germline values: CDR1 SNHLY, CDR2 FYNNEI. J was trimmed by 8 bases and V by 11 bases; bases with no gene match: 13. This clone was detected only a few times. Its specificity is unknown. Sequenced by immunoSEQ multiplex PCR; TCRdb stores in-frame clones only, minus some. The profile covers about 57,000 clones, with over 90% appearing a single time and under 6.5% taken by the ten largest. The donors were in the approximately 120-subject validation cohort; that cohort was separate from the 666-subject first cohort. V gene TRBV2 combines with J gene TRBJ2-3; 10 bases map to TRBD2. Sequencing input: PBMCs. This clonotype originated in a woman between 18 and 29 years old in good health and CMV-seronegative. The DNA of the CDR3 is TGTGCCTCCGCCCGCCTAGCGGGGGAGGGTACGCAGTATTTT. Translating it yields CASARLAGEGTQYF.